This is a list of T cell receptor beta chains from one sample in a study of HIV-infected patients and healthy controls. From the 5' RACE reads, TCRdb called clonotypes with MiXCR, one entry per CDR3 protein. The sample carries thousands of distinct CDR3 sequences, around 8.7% recorded once. Sequences were derived from blood, sampled during antiretroviral therapy. These receptors all stem from an adult with HIV infection. CDR3s include the opening cysteine and the closing phenylalanine or tryptophan. Fields, in order: D gene, J gene, clone size, V gene, CDR3 DNA, CDR3 protein. The D gene is left open where the match is weak. Expanded clones get a size class; other rows say once, few or many, or leave the size out.

- | TRBJ2-7 | medium-sized | TRBV6-2/TRBV6-3 | TGTGCCACCGGAAGACAGTTAAAAGTCGAGTACTTC | CATGRQLKVEYF
- | TRBJ2-2 | - | TRBV9 | TGTGCCAGCAGCGTGGTGGGGACGAACACCGGGGAGCTGTTTTTT | CASSVVGTNTGELFF
- | TRBJ1-5 | medium-sized | TRBV3-1 | TGTGCCAGCAGCCAATGGATAAATCAGCCCCAGCATTTT | CASSQWINQPQHF
- | TRBJ1-2 | many | TRBV19 | TGTGCCAGTAGTATATTGGTGGGGACATCTGAAGGCTACACCTTC | CASSILVGTSEGYTF
- | TRBJ2-2 | many | TRBV14 | TGTGCCAGCAGCCCTTTGGGCCCTCCGACCGGGGAGCTGTTTTTT | CASSPLGPPTGELFF
- | TRBJ1-5 | medium-sized | TRBV15 | TGTGCCACCAGCAGACAAAATCAGCCCCAGCATTTT | CATSRQNQPQHF
- | TRBJ2-1 | many | TRBV3-1 | TGTGCCAGCAGCCAGCACAACGGGGGGCTCTACAATGAGCAGTTCTTC | CASSQHNGGLYNEQFF
- | TRBJ2-3 | medium-sized | TRBV6-2/TRBV6-3 | TGTGCCAGCAGTGAGGGGGCAGATACGCAGTATTTT | CASSEGADTQYF
TRBD2 | TRBJ2-7 | many | TRBV19 | TGTGCCAGTAGTATAGACATACTAGCGGACTCCTACGAGCAGTACTTC | CASSIDILADSYEQYF
- | TRBJ2-3 | - | TRBV3-1 | TGTGCCAGCAGCCAAGATTACTCGCCTGGGGATACGCAGTATTTT | CASSQDYSPGDTQYF
- | TRBJ2-1 | - | TRBV19 | TGTGCCAGTAGTATTTGGACTACCACCGGGAATGAGCAGTTCTTC | CASSIWTTTGNEQFF
- | TRBJ2-6 | - | TRBV7-9 | TGTGCCAGCAGTATTAACGAGGAGGTTGGGAGGACTGGGGCCAACGTCCTGACTTTC | CASSINEEVGRTGANVLTF
- | TRBJ1-6 | many | TRBV6-6 | TGTGCCAGCAGCCCCTCCCGGGATTATAATTCACCCCTCCACTTT | CASSPSRDYNSPLHF
- | TRBJ2-2 | many | TRBV3-1 | TGTGCCAGCAGCCAAGCCCGACGGGGGCCTAACACCGGGGAGCTGTTTTTT | CASSQARRGPNTGELFF
TRBD1 | TRBJ1-1 | many | TRBV29-1 | TGCAGCGTGGACAGGGATATCACTGAAGCTTTCTTT | CSVDRDITEAFF
- | TRBJ2-5 | few | TRBV20-1 | TGCAGTGCTAGAGATCCCCGAGCTGAGACCCAGTACTTC | CSARDPRAETQYF
- | TRBJ1-1 | medium-sized | TRBV6-2/TRBV6-3 | TGTGCCAGCAGTTACTCGAACCTGTTCTCTGAAGCTTTCTTT | CASSYSNLFSEAFF
TRBD1 | TRBJ2-6 | - | TRBV7-3 | TGTGCCAGCAGCTCTATAAACCCTAGGGACAGAGACTACTCTGGGGCCAACGTCCTGACTTTC | CASSSINPRDRDYSGANVLTF
TRBD1 | TRBJ1-5 | few | TRBV12-3/TRBV12-4 | TGTGCCAGCAGATTTGACAGGGGATCGGACGTGCAGCCCCAGCATTTT | CASRFDRGSDVQPQHF
TRBD1 | TRBJ1-1 | - | TRBV7-9 | TGTGCCAGCAGCACCGGGACAGCCACTGAAGCTTTCTTT | CASSTGTATEAFF
TRBD1 | TRBJ1-2 | many | TRBV4-2 | TGTGCCAGCAGCCTGTTGGGGACAGGGGATCTTGGCTACACCTTC | CASSLLGTGDLGYTF
TRBD1 | TRBJ1-1 | many | TRBV18 | TGTGCCAGCTCACCCGGGACAGCCCAGCACGAAGCTTTCTTT | CASSPGTAQHEAFF
- | TRBJ2-3 | - | TRBV18 | TGTGCCAGCTCACCAAAGACAGATACGCAGTATTTT | CASSPKTDTQYF
- | TRBJ1-5 | many | TRBV12-3/TRBV12-4 | TGTGCCAGCAGTTTGGGGCATAGCAATCAGCCCCAGCATTTT | CASSLGHSNQPQHF
- | TRBJ1-4 | medium-sized | TRBV6-1 | TGTGCCAGCAGTGAAGGCCCAGCTAATGAAAAACTGTTTTTT | CASSEGPANEKLFF
- | TRBJ2-3 | many | TRBV6-5 | TGTGCCAGCAGTTACTTGGTCTTAGGGGGCACAGATACGCAGTATTTT | CASSYLVLGGTDTQYF
- | TRBJ1-1 | medium-sized | TRBV5-6 | TGTGCCAGCAGCTTGGTCAGGGGTCGGGCTTTCTTT | CASSLVRGRAFF
TRBD1 | TRBJ1-5 | many | TRBV3-1 | TGTGCCAGCAGCCAAACATGGACAGGGACTCAGCCCCAGCATTTT | CASSQTWTGTQPQHF
- | TRBJ2-2 | medium-sized | TRBV10-1 | TGCGCCAGCGGAGGGGGCCAGACCGGGGAGCTGTTTTTT | CASGGGQTGELFF
TRBD1 | TRBJ1-1 | many | TRBV7-9 | TGTGCCAGCAGCGGGGGACAGTCGAACACTGAAGCTTTCTTT | CASSGGQSNTEAFF
- | TRBJ1-6 | few | TRBV6-5 | TGTGCCAGCAGTTACTCGATGGACTATAATTCACCCCTCCACTTT | CASSYSMDYNSPLHF
TRBD1 | TRBJ1-6 | - | TRBV10-3 | TGTGCCATCAAAGACAGGGAGAGCTCACCCCTCCACTTT | CAIKDRESSPLHF
- | TRBJ1-6 | many | TRBV29-1 | TGCAGCGTTTCCGACAGGCCAAACTCACCCCTCCACTTT | CSVSDRPNSPLHF
TRBD1 | TRBJ2-3 | medium-sized | TRBV20-1 | TGCAGTGCTCCGCGACAGGGGAGAAGCACAGATACGCAGTATTTT | CSAPRQGRSTDTQYF